This T cell receptor (beta chain) stems from a study of PD-1 blockade in classical Hodgkin lymphoma. The CDR3 covers 14 residues. V lost 5 bases, J lost 5 bases, and 15 bases lay in between. Germline-derived CDR1 and CDR2 are SGHVS and FQNEAQ. Relapses following autologous stem cell transplantation were seen in all patients, with brentuximab vedotin exposure varying. TCRdb keeps only in-frame clones here, not all; method: immunoSEQ multiplex PCR. The repertoire holds more than 4,500 clones, with around three fifths as singletons. Notes on the study in general: TCR diversity at baseline was reported to be reduced in newly diagnosed patients relative to healthy donors. The CD4+ diversity rise by C4D1 was clearest in complete responders. Anyone who began nivolumab under 1 year after ASCT was excluded.

This clone was seen just once. Its antigen is currently unknown. The chain is built from TRBV7-8 and TRBJ1-1; the D is unclear. The sequencing used peripheral blood mononuclear cells (PBMCs), collected at baseline. This receptor was obtained from a human donor with classical Hodgkin lymphoma. The CDR3 spells CASSPMGFDTEAFF. The CDR3 DNA follows: TGTGCCAGCAGCCCTATGGGGTTCGATACTGAAGCTTTCTTT.